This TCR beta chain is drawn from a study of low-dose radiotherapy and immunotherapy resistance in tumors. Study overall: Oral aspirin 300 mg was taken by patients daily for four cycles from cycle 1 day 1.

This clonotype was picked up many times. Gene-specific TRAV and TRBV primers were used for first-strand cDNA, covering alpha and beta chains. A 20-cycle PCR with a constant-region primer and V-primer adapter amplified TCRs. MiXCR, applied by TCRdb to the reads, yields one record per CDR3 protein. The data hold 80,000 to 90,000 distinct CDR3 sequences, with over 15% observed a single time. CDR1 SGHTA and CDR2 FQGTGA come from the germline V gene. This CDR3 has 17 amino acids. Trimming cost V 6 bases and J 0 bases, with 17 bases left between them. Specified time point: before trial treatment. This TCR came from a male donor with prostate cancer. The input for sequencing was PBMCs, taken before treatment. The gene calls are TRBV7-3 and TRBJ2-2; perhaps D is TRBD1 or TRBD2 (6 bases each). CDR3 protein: CASSPGAGGANTGELFF. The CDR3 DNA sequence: TGTGCCAGCAGTCCCGGGGCCGGGGGCGCGAACACCGGGGAGCTGTTTTTT.